The present entry profiles one T cell receptor (beta chain) with its context. What it binds is not known. Germline CDR1 KGHSH, CDR2 LQKENI. V was pared by 3 bases and J by 2 bases, with 4 bases of the junction left unmatched. The CDR3 extends over 15 amino acids. The source of the sample is a study of Tregs in tolerant kidney transplant recipients. The study, taken as a whole, reports: Few patients were studied, so findings need validation in larger groups. Nucleotide sequences could not be compared across some patients' samples due to primer changes.

The nonmyeloablative bone marrow transplants came from related graft donors, with transient mixed chimerism. Unstimulated regulatory T cells (CD4+CD25+CD127-), CD4+CD25- non-regulatory cells, CD4 and CD8 cells were FACS-sorted from thawed PBMCs. Only in-frame clones appear in the TCRdb table, and some are missing; sequencing was by immunoSEQ multiplex PCR. The table includes 55,000 to 75,000 clones, approximately 87% detected once. This clonotype was sampled from a human patient who received a combined kidney and bone marrow transplant. A share of the T cells may be of graft donor origin. The source material was CD4+ T cells from blood (PBMCs), sampled 6 months after the transplant. The chain recombines TRBV18 with TRBJ2-7; 10 bases agree with TRBD1. Here the CDR3 reads CASSPATGGPYEQYF. CDR3 nucleotides: TGTGCCAGCTCACCCGCGACAGGGGGCCCCTACGAGCAGTACTTC.